This T cell receptor (beta chain) was observed in a study of T-cell reconstitution after alpha-beta-depleted transplantation in children. Deletions cut 3 bases from V and 4 bases from J, with 10 bases between. Per germline, CDR1 SGHVS and CDR2 FQNEAQ. This CDR3 is 13 amino acids long. This clonotype was seen a handful of times. Its antigen is currently unknown. Study-level findings and limits: Fresh T-cell production supplied most of the T-cell counts and diversity seen one year after transplant.

Unique molecular identifiers were built into the TCRbeta library. TCRdb used MiXCR to reprocess the PCR reads, holding one entry per CDR3 protein. The sample includes around 490,000 distinct CDR3 sequences, about an eighth of them seen just once. This rearrangement joins TRBV7-8 to TRBJ2-7, with unresolved D. Specimen: PBMCs, mostly from graft donor cells, collected 180 days after TCRalphabeta/CD19-depleted stem cell transplant. This TCR was sampled from a female patient aged 2 to 10 who had a stem cell transplant for aplastic anemia, so the T cells may come from the graft donor. The DNA for the CDR3 is TGTGCCAGCAGCTTGATCGACTTTTACGAGCAGTACGTC. It is translated as CASSLIDFYEQYV.